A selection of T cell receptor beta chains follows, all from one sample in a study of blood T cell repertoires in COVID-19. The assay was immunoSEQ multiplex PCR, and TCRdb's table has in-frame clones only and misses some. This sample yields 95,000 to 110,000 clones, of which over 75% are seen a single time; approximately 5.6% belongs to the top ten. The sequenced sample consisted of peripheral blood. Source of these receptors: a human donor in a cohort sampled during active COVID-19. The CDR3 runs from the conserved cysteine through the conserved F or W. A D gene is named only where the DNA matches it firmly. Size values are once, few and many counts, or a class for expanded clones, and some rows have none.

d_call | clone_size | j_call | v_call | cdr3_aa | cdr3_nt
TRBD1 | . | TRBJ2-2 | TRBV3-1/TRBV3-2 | CASSQGQGASGELFF | TGTGCCAGCAGCCAAGGACAGGGGGCTTCCGGGGAGCTGTTTTTT
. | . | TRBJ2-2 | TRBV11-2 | CASSRGYQNTGELFF | TGTGCCAGCAGCAGGGGCTACCAGAACACCGGGGAGCTGTTTTTT
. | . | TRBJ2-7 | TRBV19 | CASSIVGGPYEQYF | TGTGCCAGTAGTATAGTTGGGGGCCCCTACGAGCAGTACTTC
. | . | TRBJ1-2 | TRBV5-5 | CASSPDSGGYGYTF | TGTGCCAGCAGCCCGGACAGCGGGGGGTATGGCTACACCTTC
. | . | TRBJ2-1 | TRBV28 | CASSLSPTGEQFF | TGTGCCAGCAGTTTATCCCCTACGGGTGAGCAGTTCTTC
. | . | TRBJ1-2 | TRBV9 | CASSVGGVNGYTF | TGTGCCAGCAGCGTAGGCGGGGTAAATGGCTACACCTTC
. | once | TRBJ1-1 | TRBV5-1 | CASSFWDFNTEAFF | TGCGCCAGCAGCTTCTGGGACTTCAACACTGAAGCTTTCTTT
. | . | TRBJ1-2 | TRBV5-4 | CASSLGQIQGIDGYTF | TGTGCCAGCAGCTTAGGGCAGATCCAGGGGATCGATGGCTACACCTTC
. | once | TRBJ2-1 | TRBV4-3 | CASSQDLREGNEQFF | TGCGCCAGCAGCCAAGATTTACGGGAAGGCAATGAGCAGTTCTTC
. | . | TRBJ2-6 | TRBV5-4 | CASSSTGSGANVLTF | TGTGCCAGCAGCTCAACAGGTTCTGGGGCCAACGTCCTGACTTTC
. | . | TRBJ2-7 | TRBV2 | CASSEELDILREQYF | TGTGCCAGCAGTGAAGAACTGGACATCTTGAGGGAGCAGTACTTC